This T cell receptor beta chain was observed in a study of immune evolution from preneoplasia to lung adenocarcinoma. The wider study: HLA loss of heterozygosity: less than 9% AIS, roughly 15% MIA, approximately 31% ADC, none AAH.

The CDR3 is 13 residues long. CDR1 is SEHNR and CDR2 is FQNEAQ in the germline V gene (reference sequence). V was shortened by 2 bases and J by 2 bases, with 6 bases between the two germline ends. A single count supports this clone. Its matching antigen is unknown. Findings and limits, study-wide: Clonality was highest in normal lung, lower in later-stage lesions apparently. From normal lung to invasive adenocarcinoma, top clone frequencies appeared to decrease. Compared with EGFR-mutant or double wild-type lesions, KRAS-mutant nodules were more clonal.

Profiling relied on immunoSEQ multiplex PCR, and the TCRdb table lists in-frame clones only, not all of them. The table has 39,000 or so clones, approximately 80% seen once. The specimen was FFPE invasive lung adenocarcinoma tissue. The receptor was isolated from a person in their sixties or seventies with lung adenocarcinoma. The chain combines TRBV7-9 with TRBJ2-5, with no clear D. The CDR3 protein is CASSLMGQETQYF. Here the CDR3 DNA reads TGTGCCAGCAGCTTAATGGGGCAAGAGACCCAGTACTTC.